The 8 T cell receptor beta chains listed next were all sequenced from one sample in a study of Graves' ophthalmopathy and Graves' hyperthyroidism. Beta-chain TCR CDR3 regions were amplified from RNA transcripts. Investigators did first-round RT-PCR with HTBI primers, then second-round multiplex PCR. TCRdb passed the multiplex PCR reads through MiXCR, listing each CDR3 protein once. The table includes about 500,000 distinct CDR3 sequences, 35% to 40% detected once. Sequencing was done on a sample of peripheral blood or thyroid tissue (not recorded which). Receptors originate from an adult man with Graves' hyperthyroidism.

This clonotype was seen a handful of times. This chain joins TRBV19 and TRBJ2-2; 12 positions agree with TRBD2. With 7 bases clipped from V and 1 base from J, the junction kept 4 bases outside the gene matches. Germline CDR1 is LNHDA and CDR2 is SQIVND (reference sequence). This CDR3 region has 16 residues. The CDR3, as DNA: TGTGCCAGTAACCCACTAGCGGGAGGGAACACCGGGGAGCTGTTTTTT. Residues: CASNPLAGGNTGELFF.

This clonotype was recorded at least ten times. V gene TRBV5-8 combines with J gene TRBJ2-7, with 7 bases aligning to TRBD1. The CDR3 is 13 amino acids. V lost 5 bases, J lost 7 bases, and 9 bases stayed unmatched. Germline CDR1 and CDR2: SGHTS and YDEGEE. The CDR3 protein is CASSNQTGWEQYF. CDR3 DNA sequence: TGTGCCAGCAGTAATCAGACAGGGTGGGAGCAGTACTTC.

This chain links TRBV7-9 with TRBJ1-6; 8 bases line up with TRBD1. The CDR3 totals 14 residues. V trimming: 3 bases; J trimming: 12 bases; junction bases outside the gene matches: 7. Germline V gives CDR1 SEHNR, CDR2 FQNEAQ (reference sequence). The CDR3 DNA reads TGTGCCAGCAGCTTCCGGGACAGGACTTTACCCCTCCACTTT. Protein: CASSFRDRTLPLHF.

This chain connects TRBV3-1 to TRBJ2-5; no reliable D call. Deletions cut 2 bases from V and 4 bases from J, with 11 bases between. The CDR3 length is 14 residues. Germline CDR1 is LGHDT and CDR2 is YNNKEL (reference sequence). For the CDR3, the DNA is TGTGCCAGCAGCCAACCTGGCCCTCGAGAGACCCAGTACTTC. Translated, it gives CASSQPGPRETQYF.

This clonotype was recorded at least ten times. This rearrangement joins TRBV19 to TRBJ1-2, with D maybe TRBD1 (5 bases). CDR1 LNHDA and CDR2 SQIVND come from the germline V gene (reference sequence). The CDR3 extends over 14 amino acids. The V end was cut by 7 bases, the J end by 2 bases, with 14 bases between. The CDR3: CASIGTYGNYGYTF. CDR3 DNA: TGTGCCAGTATAGGGACGTACGGAAACTATGGCTACACCTTC. Full variable domain (missing parts from reference TRBV19 and TRBJ1-2): DGGITQSPKYLFRKEGQNVTLSCEQNLNHDAMYWYRQDPGQGLRLIYYSQIVNDFQKGDIAEGYSVSREKKESFPLTVTSAQKNPTAFYLCASIGTYGNYGYTFGSGTRLTVV.

The chain is built from TRBV6-2 or TRBV6-3 and TRBJ1-2; D is unclear. CDR1 MNHEY and CDR2 SVGEGT come from the germline V gene. V gave up 0 bases and J gave up 4 bases, with 9 bases separating them. The CDR3 is made up of 14 amino acids. Here the CDR3 DNA reads TGTGCCAGCAGTTACTCGCAGGCCGGCTATGGCTACACCTTC. It translates to CASSYSQAGYGYTF.

The chain recombines TRBV5-1 with TRBJ2-5; D remains unclear. Germline CDR1 is SGHRS and CDR2 is YFSETQ. V shed 3 bases and J shed 4 bases, with 13 bases lying between them. The CDR3 spans 14 residues. Here the CDR3 DNA reads TGCGCCAGCAGCTCCAGGATGGTGGGAGAGACCCAGTACTTC. Translation: CASSSRMVGETQYF.

This clonotype appeared many times. The rearrangement uses TRBV6-6 and TRBJ2-7, with 8 bases fitting TRBD1. The CDR3 is made up of 12 amino acids. V lost 5 bases, J lost 6 bases, and 3 bases stayed unmatched. Germline assignment: CDR1 MNHNY and CDR2 SVGAGI (reference sequence). The CDR3 region is CASSTGGPEQYF. DNA of the CDR3: TGTGCCAGCAGTACAGGGGGGCCCGAGCAGTACTTC.